Listed here is a single TCR beta chain. Its cognate antigen has yet to be identified. The read is 3 residues too short to cover the CDR3 end, so that end is filled in from the germline J gene. The immunoSEQ assay used multiplex PCR to amplify TCR beta CDR3 regions from an average of roughly 1,200 ng of genomic DNA per sample. The assay corrected primer bias using a complete synthetic TCR repertoire to establish an amplification baseline. The amplicons were sequenced using the Illumina platform. The paper's data handling went like this. Sequences were error-corrected by clustering with frequency ratios and a modified nearest-neighbor algorithm and were then analyzed in the immunoSEQ Analyzer with IMGT gene definitions. At each rarefaction depth, TCR richness and evenness were averaged over 20 rarefaction repeats, and samples with fewer sequences than the depth were excluded. V, D and J gene relative abundances were compared between groups with Wilcoxon rank sum tests, applying FDR correction. Blinded duplicates gave an intraclass correlation of more than 90% for TCR richness and an average of about 74% across 66 gene segments. TCRdb took this table from immuneACCESS and kept in-frame rearrangements with V and J called. Such tables lack part of the clones; where checked against another copy, unresolved V genes explain under half of the gap, and the rest is unexplained. The V and J calls and clone size were taken over from that table, and D and trimming were inferred from the DNA. The sample's table lists a count of more than 30,000 clones. 1.5% to 2% of the sample comes from the top ten.

The sample originates from a study of T cells in women clearing cervical HPV infection (dated by TCRdb to 2016 to 2019). For the study in its entirety: The cases were about 25 women with histologically confirmed HPV16-related CIN3 or worse, and 2 of these cases were invasive cancers. The exploratory proof-of-principle case-control study was nested within the Guanacaste HPV Natural History Study in Costa Rica and compared TCR repertoires across cervical HPV16 outcomes. Cases and controls were matched on year of sample collection and on age within five years. Blood from cases was collected at the visit at which the lesion was first identified, whereas blood from controls was collected once infection was no longer detected. Five blinded duplicates per group were added as quality controls, so that roughly 60 samples were obtained: 50 or so participants and some 10 replicates. Among cases, blood sampling came a median of nearly 150 days after lesion detection, with an interquartile range of about 80 to 230 days. The parent cohort enrolled 9,000 to 13,000 women aged 18 or older in Guanacaste, Costa Rica, in about 1993 to 1995 and followed the women for roughly seven years. The 25 or so controls were women who cleared a single incident HPV16 infection within 12 months without developing precancer or cancer. Cases had a median age of almost 35 years compared with 38 to 40 for controls, and baseline characteristics showed no significant differences between the groups. Since HLA typing was available for only a few women, HLA type could not be ruled out as a confounder. Overall study results and their limits: The cross-sectional design could not show whether associations preceded infection or resulted from it; effector/memory subsets and HPV-specific T cells were not isolated. TCR repertoire richness was significantly higher in CIN3+ cases than in controls across sequencing depths, while evenness did not differ. T-cell numbers per sample were unknown, so richness differences could reflect varying T-cell content rather than repertoire biology. Random forest classifiers that combined richness and V gene abundances separated cases from controls with an estimated AUC of roughly 0.83. TRBV6-7 relative abundance was lower in cases than in controls (roughly 0.12% versus 0.17%; Bonferroni P = 0.0008).

CDR1 and CDR2 are drawn from the germline V gene: SGHDN, FVKESK. The CDR3 has 16 amino acids, counting the end cysteine and phenylalanine. The CDR3 was read in part: 39 bases, with the frame set at base 1. Every participant had a single incident cervical HPV16 infection, and prevalent HPV16 infections were excluded. Cervical HPV DNA was detected with MY09/MY11 PCR, and genotyping was done with dot-blot hybridization. Under 19 mL of heparinized blood were centrifuged, and the buffy coat was aliquoted, frozen at -30°C, then stored at -80°C. QIAGEN kits were used to extract genomic DNA from the buffy coat specimens.

Recombination joined TRBV14 with TRBJ1-4; 7 bases in the middle match TRBD1. Material for sequencing was blood buffy coat. This receptor was taken from a woman between 18 and 70 years old with a cervical HPV16 infection that either progressed to CIN3+ or cleared (not recorded which). The sequenced part of the CDR3 DNA is TGTGCCAGCAGCCAATTAGGGGGCTCTGGGGCCAACGTA. The translation is CASSQLGGSGANV. The whole CDR3 is CASSQLGGSGANVLFF.